This T cell receptor beta chain originates from a study of cytomegalovirus exposure and HLA in healthy donors. Both 60 Vbeta primers and 13 Jbeta primers went into the PCR. Using immunoSEQ multiplex PCR, the repertoire was profiled, and TCRdb retains in-frame clones only, with some absent. The table includes about 160,000 clones, around 77% detected once. Germline V CDR1 and CDR2: SGHTA, FQGTGA. CDR3 length: 13 residues. J gave up 8 bases and V 4 bases, and 5 bases lay outside the gene matches. Study results and caveats: Association of a missense DCLRE1C variant with TCR beta V- and J-gene trimming was reported in a later analysis. A list of 164 TCR beta chains associated with cytomegalovirus was given.

This clone was detected only a few times. Its antigen remains unidentified. The source material was PBMCs. V is TRBV7-3 and J is TRBJ2-1; 7 nucleotides align to TRBD1. This receptor was taken from a man aged 45 to 65 in good health and CMV-seropositive. This CDR3 reads CASSSTGIDEQFF. The CDR3 DNA sequence: TGTGCCAGCAGCTCGACAGGGATCGATGAGCAGTTCTTC.